The text below deals with one TCR beta chain. Its antigen is unidentified. The PCR employed 60 Vbeta primers together with 13 Jbeta primers. The protocol was immunoSEQ multiplex PCR, while the TCRdb copy is restricted to in-frame clones and leaves out a portion. The data contain 100,000 to 120,000 clones, roughly 15% of them seen just once; the ten biggest clones take up approximately 0.8%. The data are from a study of cytomegalovirus exposure and HLA in healthy donors. Study-wide context: Of all 400 or so donors who were genotyped, about 80% belonged to the Caucasian-associated ancestry cluster.

Findings and caveats of the study: Despite most TCR sequences being rare, some public TCRs occurred in many donors.

Germline trimming cut 5 bases from V and 6 bases from J; bases unmatched to any gene: 7. Germline CDR1 is SEHNR and CDR2 is FQNEAQ (reference sequence). CDR3 length equals 15 residues. The source of this sequence is a female donor in good health and CMV-seronegative. The chain joins TRBV7-9 to TRBJ2-7, with 13 positions matching TRBD2. Specimen: PBMCs. This chain's CDR3 is CASSPRTSGSFEQYF. CDR3 nucleotides: TGTGCCAGCAGCCCCCGGACTAGCGGGAGTTTCGAGCAGTACTTC.